Listed below are T cell receptor beta chains from one sample, sequenced in a study of blood T cell repertoires in COVID-19. Only in-frame clones appear in the TCRdb table, and some are missing; sequencing was by immunoSEQ multiplex PCR. The sample holds hundreds of thousands of clones, around nine tenths seen once. The source material was peripheral blood. The receptors derive from a man aged 80 or over with acute or convalescent COVID-19. The CDR3 runs from the conserved cysteine through the conserved F or W. The D gene is left open where the match is weak. Clone size is given for some rows only: seen once, a few or many times, or a class if the clone is expanded.

>TRBJ2-1|NA|TRBV28|TRBD1|14
TGTGCCAGTATCGCAGGGGGCTCCTACAATGAGCAGTTCTTC
CASIAGGSYNEQFF
>TRBJ1-2|NA|TRBV2|TRBD1|16
TGTGCCATTTTTACAGGGGCCCCACCCCCCAACTATGGCTACACCTTC
CAIFTGAPPPNYGYTF
>TRBJ2-1|NA|TRBV3-1/TRBV3-2|TRBD2|16
TGTGCCAGCAGCCCCCGAGCTAGCGGAAACTACAATGAGCAGTTCTTC
CASSPRASGNYNEQFF
>TRBJ1-2|NA|TRBV19|NA|17
TGTGCCAGTGCAGCAAGTCGTCTGGGACACGGAAACTATGGCTACACCTTC
CASAASRLGHGNYGYTF
>TRBJ1-1|NA|TRBV28|TRBD1|16
TGTGCCAGCAGTTTAGCAGGGGGCCTAGCGGACACTGAAGCTTTCTTT
CASSLAGGLADTEAFF
>TRBJ2-5|NA|TRBV7-2|NA|13
TGTGCCAGCAGCTTAGAATTGAGGGAGACCCAGTACTTC
CASSLELRETQYF
>TRBJ2-7|NA|TRBV4-3|TRBD2|13
TGCGCCAGCAGCCAAGATGGCGGGGGCGAGCAGTACTTC
CASSQDGGGEQYF
>TRBJ2-7|NA|TRBV4-1|TRBD2|17
TGCGCCAGCAGCCTCATAGAGGCTAGCGGGAGGGCCTACGAGCAGTACTTC
CASSLIEASGRAYEQYF
>TRBJ2-3|NA|TRBV11-3|NA|12
TGTGCCAGCAGCTTCTCCGGAGATACGCAGTATTTT
CASSFSGDTQYF
>TRBJ1-1|once|TRBV7-2|NA|14
TGTGCCAGCAGCTTAAAGATGGCGAACACTGAAGCTTTCTTT
CASSLKMANTEAFF
>TRBJ2-3|once|TRBV4-3|TRBD1|15
TGCGCCAGCAGCCCCCGTTATCGACAGGGGCGGACGCAGTATTTT
CASSPRYRQGRTQYF
>TRBJ2-7|NA|TRBV9|NA|16
TGTGCCAGCAGCGTAACCGCGTCCGGGAGTTACTACGAGCAGTACTTC
CASSVTASGSYYEQYF
>TRBJ1-1|NA|TRBV11-3|TRBD1|13
TGTGCCAGTTCGGGACAGATGAACACTGAAGCTTTCTTT
CASSGQMNTEAFF
>TRBJ1-5|NA|TRBV7-2|NA|15
TGTGCCAGCAGCCCTCACGGCGAAGGAGGGCAGCCCCAGCATTTT
CASSPHGEGGQPQHF
>TRBJ2-7|NA|TRBV5-5|NA|15
TGTGCCAGCAGCTTGGCGCCTACGAGGGCAGACGAGCAGTACTTC
CASSLAPTRADEQYF
>TRBJ1-1|NA|TRBV12-3/TRBV12-4|NA|13
TGTGCCAGCAGTTGGAGGGAGGGTACTGAAGCTTTCTTT
CASSWREGTEAFF
>TRBJ2-7|NA|TRBV7-9|TRBD1|15
TGTGCCAGCAGCTTAGCGCTCACAGGGGGCTACGAGCAGTACTTC
CASSLALTGGYEQYF
>TRBJ2-5|once|TRBV7-6|NA|16
TGTGCCAGCAGCCTCAATAGGGCCCCGGAGGGAGAGACCCAGTACTTC
CASSLNRAPEGETQYF
>TRBJ2-7|NA|TRBV6-6|TRBD1|12
TGTGCCCACCACGGACAGGGCTACGAGCAGTACTTC
CAHHGQGYEQYF
>TRBJ2-7|NA|TRBV7-3|TRBD1|15
TGTGCCAGCAGCTTAATGGGACAGGGGCCCTACGAGCAGTACTTC
CASSLMGQGPYEQYF
>TRBJ1-5|NA|TRBV7-2|NA|13
TGTGCCAGCAGCTCGGAGATTAATCGGCCCCAGCATTTT
CASSSEINRPQHF
>TRBJ2-7|NA|TRBV7-2|NA|14
TGTGCCAGCAGCTTCCGGGGAAGCATCTACGAGCAGTACTTC
CASSFRGSIYEQYF
>TRBJ2-7|NA|TRBV13|TRBD1|16
TGTGCCAGCAGCACAACGCCCGGACAGGGTACCTACGAGCAGTACTTC
CASSTTPGQGTYEQYF
>TRBJ2-1|few|TRBV11-2|TRBD2|15
TGTGCCAGCAGCGCGAGATATGGCGGGAGGGGTGAGCAGTTCTTC
CASSARYGGRGEQFF
>TRBJ1-6|NA|TRBV27|NA|13
TGTGCCAGCAGTTTAAGGGGAAATTCACCCCTCCACTTT
CASSLRGNSPLHF
>TRBJ2-5|NA|TRBV12-5|NA|14
TGTGCTAGTGGTTTATCAGGGGATGGGGAGACCCAGTACTTC
CASGLSGDGETQYF
>TRBJ2-3|NA|TRBV9|TRBD2|16
TGTGCCAGCAGCCCGCGGACTAGCGGGAGGACAGATACGCAGTATTTT
CASSPRTSGRTDTQYF
>TRBJ1-2|NA|TRBV20-1|NA|10
TGCAGTCAGGGGCCGGATGGCTACACCTTC
CSQGPDGYTF
>TRBJ2-7|NA|TRBV23-1|NA|11
TGCGCCAGCGGGACAACACGGGAGCAGTACTTC
CASGTTREQYF
>TRBJ1-1|once|TRBV5-6|NA|15
TGTGCCAGCAGCTTGGGGGGCTTACAGGGAGTGAAAGCTTTCTTT
CASSLGGLQGVKAFF
>TRBJ1-3|NA|TRBV15|TRBD1|16
TGTGCCACCAGCAGAGATCTAGACAGGGCTGGAAACACCATATATTTT
CATSRDLDRAGNTIYF
>TRBJ1-3|NA|TRBV2|NA|16
TGTGCCAGCAGTCGGGACACACCGAACTCTGGAAACACCATATATTTT
CASSRDTPNSGNTIYF
>TRBJ2-1|NA|TRBV5-4|TRBD2|15
TGTGCCAGCAGCTTGATTAGCGGGAGAGGGAATGAGCAGTTCTTC
CASSLISGRGNEQFF
>TRBJ2-3|NA|TRBV7-8|TRBD2|17
TGTGCCAGCAGCTCTTCGACTCGCGGGAGTTACGGAGATACGCAGTATTTT
CASSSSTRGSYGDTQYF
>TRBJ1-4|NA|TRBV28|NA|15
TGTGCCAGCAGATCCGGGGGGGAGGGTAATGAAAAACTGTTTTTT
CASRSGGEGNEKLFF
>TRBJ1-2|NA|TRBV5-5|NA|14
TGTGCCAGCAGCCTTCTTCAGGGAAACTATGGCTACACCTTC
CASSLLQGNYGYTF
>TRBJ1-1|few|TRBV5-1|NA|14
TGCGCCAGCAGCTTGGCCCCTCCTAGCACTGAAGCTTTCTTT
CASSLAPPSTEAFF
>TRBJ1-1|few|TRBV5-5|NA|17
TGTGCCAGCAGCTTGGCCGGGTTAATCGGGGGGAACACTGAAGCTTTCTTT
CASSLAGLIGGNTEAFF
>TRBJ2-2|NA|TRBV5-1|TRBD1|16
TGCGCCAGCAGCTTCACCGGACAGGGATACACCGGGGAGCTGTTTTTT
CASSFTGQGYTGELFF
>TRBJ2-7|NA|TRBV27|TRBD2|17
TGTGCCAGCAGTTTATTGACTAGCGGGAGGGTTCCCCACGAGCAGTACTTC
CASSLLTSGRVPHEQYF
>TRBJ2-7|NA|TRBV7-2|NA|14
TGTGCCAGCAGCCCATCGGACAGCTACTACGAGCAGTACTTC
CASSPSDSYYEQYF
>TRBJ2-3|once|TRBV29-1|NA|14
TGCAGCGTTCGACTAGGGGATAGCACAGATACGCAGTATTTT
CSVRLGDSTDTQYF
>TRBJ1-6|once|TRBV7-9|NA|15
TGTGCCAGCAGCTTAGGCCAAGGGACATATTCACCCCTCCACTTT
CASSLGQGTYSPLHF
>TRBJ2-5|NA|TRBV28|NA|13
TGTGCCTGTCGGGACACTGAATCAGAGACCCAGTACTTC
CACRDTESETQYF
>TRBJ2-1|NA|TRBV19|TRBD2|15
TGTGCCAGTAGTAGTAGCGGGAGCTCCTACAATGAGCAGTTCTTC
CASSSSGSSYNEQFF
>TRBJ2-3|NA|TRBV5-4|NA|15
TGTGCCAGCAGCTTGGGGGGGGTGGGCACAGATACGCAGTATTTT
CASSLGGVGTDTQYF
>TRBJ2-7|NA|TRBV21-1|NA|15
TGTGCCAGCAGCCAGGGCCGGGACAGGGGGCCCGAGCAGTACTTC
CASSQGRDRGPEQYF
>TRBJ1-1|NA|TRBV21-1|NA|16
TGTGCCAGCAGCGACAGCAGCTGGGACAGGGACACTGAAGCTTTCTTT
CASSDSSWDRDTEAFF
>TRBJ2-5|NA|TRBV6-5|NA|13
TGTGCCAGCGTGACGGAGGGCGGGGAGACCCAGTACTTC
CASVTEGGETQYF
>TRBJ2-7|NA|TRBV6-2/TRBV6-3|TRBD1|14
TGTGCCAGCAGTTACTCGAGCAGGGGGCGGGTGCAGTACTTC
CASSYSSRGRVQYF
>TRBJ2-7|few|TRBV10-3|NA|14
TGTGCCATCAGTGACAATCGACATTCCTACGAGCAGTACTTC
CAISDNRHSYEQYF
>TRBJ2-7|NA|TRBV14|TRBD2|15
TGTGCCAGCAGCGCCACTAGCGGGGTGCCCTACGAGCAGTACTTC
CASSATSGVPYEQYF
>TRBJ2-7|once|TRBV28|NA|15
TGTGCCAGCAGTTTATCGGCAGGGCCTGGCTACGAGCAGTACTTC
CASSLSAGPGYEQYF
>TRBJ2-2|NA|TRBV5-4|TRBD2|17
TGTGCCAGCAGCTTGGAACCCCTAGCGGAGGGTGGCCGGGAGCTGTTTTTT
CASSLEPLAEGGRELFF